The clone carrying this T cell receptor (beta chain) was picked up a small number of times. Its antigen is not known. Other DNA sequences of this sample code for an identical CDR3. V was clipped by 5 bases and J by 0 bases, with 7 bases between them. This CDR3 contains 13 residues. Germline assignment: CDR1 LNHNV and CDR2 YYDKDF (reference sequence). This sample was included in a study of T cell responses to AZD1222 COVID-19 vaccine. Overall study results and limits: Across spike, vaccine-associated CD4 TCRs were found, dominant at 160-218 and 743-854. White British ancestry dominated among donors, who included more females, and clonal diversity was possibly underestimated.

Generated by immunoSEQ multiplex PCR, the TCRdb table keeps only in-frame clones and is missing some. Among some 120,000 clones, less than 90% were seen once, and the ten largest hold approximately 9.2%. The receptor was derived from an adult in good health. The sample consisted of peripheral blood, taken on day 0 of AZD1222 vaccination. This sequence joins TRBV15 and TRBJ1-2; tentative D call: TRBD1 (5 bases). The CDR3 DNA reads TGTGCCACCAGCTCGGGGGCTAACTATGGCTACACCTTC. As protein: CATSSGANYGYTF. Combining the CDR3 with reference TRBV15 and TRBJ1-2 gives the whole variable domain DAMVIQNPRYQVTQFGKPVTLSCSQTLNHNVMYWYQQKSSQAPKLLFHYYDKDFNNEADTPDNFQSRRPNTSFCFLDIRSPGLGDTAMYLCATSSGANYGYTFGSGTRLTVV.